Described below is a single TCR beta chain sequence and its context. Antigen: not known. This CDR3 comprises 15 residues. CDR1 is MNHEY and CDR2 is SVGEGT in the germline V gene. V lost 2 bases, J lost 5 bases, and 15 bases lay in between. Data came from immunoSEQ multiplex PCR; TCRdb stores just in-frame clones and leaves some out. The sample yields about 110,000 clones, 85% to 90% seen once. The record originates from a study of T cell responses to AZD1222 COVID-19 vaccine. Study conclusions and caveats: White British donors predominated, females outnumbered males, and clonal diversity was possibly underestimated. Repertoires were collected only later (after the peak T cell response had occurred). Spike was spanned by vaccine-associated CD4 TCRs, which were dominant at 160-218 and 743-854.

The receptor was isolated from an adult in good health. The input for sequencing was peripheral blood, taken on day 0 of AZD1222 vaccination. The chain couples TRBV6-2 or TRBV6-3 to TRBJ1-1; D unresolved. CDR3 region: CASSYPFGGRTEAFF. DNA of the CDR3: TGTGCCAGCAGTTACCCCTTCGGAGGCAGAACTGAAGCTTTCTTT.